This record concerns one TCR beta chain sequence. The data belong to a study of T cell responses to AZD1222 COVID-19 vaccine. Clones were sequenced by immunoSEQ multiplex PCR, and TCRdb holds only the in-frame ones, with some missing. The top ten clones hold approximately 1.5% of a sample with 80,000 or so clones, around 90% of them seen once. The trim removed 4 bases at V and 3 bases at J, leaving 9 bases unmatched. The CDR3 extends over 15 amino acids. CDR1 and CDR2 (germline): SGHRS, YFSETQ. The V call is TRBV5-1, the J call TRBJ1-1; 7 bases line up with TRBD1. Sequencing used peripheral blood, obtained on day 0 of AZD1222 vaccination. The TCR sequence derives from an adult in good health. CDR3 region: CASSVGDREYTEAFF. In DNA form, the CDR3 reads TGCGCCAGCAGCGTCGGAGACAGGGAGTACACTGAAGCTTTCTTT.